Detailed here is one TCR beta chain. The method was immunoSEQ multiplex PCR; TCRdb's version includes in-frame clones alone and lacks a portion of them. The table has roughly 55,000 clones, approximately 80% seen once. This CDR3 region has 14 residues. The ends lost 4 bases at V and 4 bases at J; junction bases unmatched: 3. CDR1 LNHNV and CDR2 YYDKDF come from the germline V gene (reference sequence). The sample originates from a study of blood T cell repertoires in COVID-19. The wider study: The samples span acute and convalescent COVID-19 from the United States, Italy and Spain. T cells, B-cell-depleted T cells, or PBMCs provided the cDNA or gDNA that served as material.

The sequenced sample consisted of peripheral blood. The sequence was obtained from a human donor in a cohort sampled during active COVID-19. This chain joins TRBV15 and TRBJ1-4, with 7 bases that match TRBD1. DNA of the CDR3: TGTGCCACCAGCAAGGACAGGATTAATGAAAAACTGTTTTTT. Its translation is CATSKDRINEKLFF.